These T cell receptor beta chains were read from a single sample in a study of blood T cell repertoires in COVID-19. Clones were read by immunoSEQ multiplex PCR, and TCRdb kept only the in-frame ones, dropping some. The sample lists approximately 170,000 clones, 90% to 95% occurring once. Sequencing input: peripheral blood. These receptors originate from a woman aged 60-75 years with COVID-19, enrolled during active disease. The CDR3 runs from the conserved cysteine through the conserved F or W. Fields, in order: clone size, D gene, J gene, V gene, CDR3 DNA, CDR3 protein. D genes are given only for firm matches. Only part of the rows carry a size: once, few, many, or a class if the clone is expanded.

abundance: .; d_gene: .; j_gene: TRBJ1-5; v_gene: TRBV6-1; CDR3nt: TGTGCCAGCAGTGAACTTCTGTTCCAGGTGGAGCATTTT; CDR3aa: CASSELLFQVEHF
abundance: .; d_gene: TRBD1; j_gene: TRBJ1-6; v_gene: TRBV19; CDR3nt: TGTGCCAGTAGTATGGGGACAGGGGGTGGTTCACCCCTCCACTTT; CDR3aa: CASSMGTGGGSPLHF
abundance: .; d_gene: .; j_gene: TRBJ1-4; v_gene: TRBV9; CDR3nt: TGTGCCAGCAGCGCTGACATGGCAAATGAAAAACTGTTTTTT; CDR3aa: CASSADMANEKLFF
abundance: .; d_gene: .; j_gene: TRBJ1-5; v_gene: TRBV4-1; CDR3nt: TGCGCCAGCAGCCAAGGTGTTCTCAGCGGGCCCCAGCATTTT; CDR3aa: CASSQGVLSGPQHF
abundance: .; d_gene: TRBD1; j_gene: TRBJ1-6; v_gene: TRBV6-5; CDR3nt: TGTGCCAGCAGCCGGGGACAGGATAATTCACCCCTCCACTTT; CDR3aa: CASSRGQDNSPLHF
abundance: .; d_gene: .; j_gene: TRBJ1-1; v_gene: TRBV19; CDR3nt: TGTGCCAGTACCCATGCAGGGCTTCACACTGAAGCTTTCTTT; CDR3aa: CASTHAGLHTEAFF
abundance: .; d_gene: .; j_gene: TRBJ1-1; v_gene: TRBV27; CDR3nt: TGTGCCAGCAGTTTGAGTCGACAGGCCCAAACGACTGAAGCTTTCTTT; CDR3aa: CASSLSRQAQTTEAFF
abundance: .; d_gene: TRBD1; j_gene: TRBJ1-5; v_gene: TRBV30; CDR3nt: TGTGCCTGGAGTGTACGGCGGGGGACAGGGGAGAATCAGCCCCAGCATTTT; CDR3aa: CAWSVRRGTGENQPQHF
abundance: .; d_gene: .; j_gene: TRBJ1-5; v_gene: TRBV6-5; CDR3nt: TGTGCCAGCAGTTACTCAGGGGCTGGGAATCAGCCCCAGCATTTT; CDR3aa: CASSYSGAGNQPQHF
abundance: .; d_gene: .; j_gene: TRBJ2-3; v_gene: TRBV15; CDR3nt: TGTGCCACCAGCAGAGATGGACTTTACACAGATACGCAGTATTTT; CDR3aa: CATSRDGLYTDTQYF
abundance: .; d_gene: TRBD1; j_gene: TRBJ1-1; v_gene: TRBV2; CDR3nt: TGTGCCAGCAGAGGGGGACAGGGAAGGGACACTGAAGCTTTCTTT; CDR3aa: CASRGGQGRDTEAFF
abundance: .; d_gene: .; j_gene: TRBJ1-6; v_gene: TRBV9; CDR3nt: TGTGCCAGCAGCGTAGACGGAGAGTGGAATTCACCCCTCCACTTT; CDR3aa: CASSVDGEWNSPLHF
abundance: .; d_gene: .; j_gene: TRBJ2-1; v_gene: TRBV4-2; CDR3nt: TGTGCCAGCAGCCAAGAGCACGGTGAGCAGTTCTTC; CDR3aa: CASSQEHGEQFF
abundance: .; d_gene: .; j_gene: TRBJ2-1; v_gene: TRBV11-2; CDR3nt: TGTGCCAGCAGCTTGTTACCCCGATCAGGGTTAAGCTCCTACAATGAGCAGTTCTTC; CDR3aa: CASSLLPRSGLSSYNEQFF
abundance: once; d_gene: TRBD2; j_gene: TRBJ2-1; v_gene: TRBV6-2/TRBV6-3; CDR3nt: TGTGCCAGCAGCCCCAGCCGGGGGGTCTACAATGAGCAGTTCTTC; CDR3aa: CASSPSRGVYNEQFF
abundance: .; d_gene: .; j_gene: TRBJ1-6; v_gene: TRBV5-1; CDR3nt: TGCGCCAGCAGCTTCGGGCAGGGTGATTCACCCCTCCACTTT; CDR3aa: CASSFGQGDSPLHF
abundance: .; d_gene: TRBD1; j_gene: TRBJ1-4; v_gene: TRBV7-2; CDR3nt: TGTGCCAGCAGCAGGCAGGGGGGTGTTAGGGAAAAACTGTTTTTT; CDR3aa: CASSRQGGVREKLFF
abundance: .; d_gene: TRBD1; j_gene: TRBJ1-2; v_gene: TRBV18; CDR3nt: TGTGCCAGCTCACCCCTGACAGGGCAATACTATGGCTACACCTTC; CDR3aa: CASSPLTGQYYGYTF
abundance: .; d_gene: TRBD1; j_gene: TRBJ1-2; v_gene: TRBV5-1; CDR3nt: TGCGCCAGCAGCTCTGCCGGGACAGGGGTAGGCTATGGCTACACCTTC; CDR3aa: CASSSAGTGVGYGYTF
abundance: once; d_gene: .; j_gene: TRBJ1-1; v_gene: TRBV6-5; CDR3nt: TGTGCCAGCCGGACAGCGATGAACACTGAAGCTTTCTTT; CDR3aa: CASRTAMNTEAFF
abundance: .; d_gene: TRBD1; j_gene: TRBJ2-2; v_gene: TRBV7-3; CDR3nt: TGTGCCAGCAGCTTCACACCAGGGGGCCCCGGGGAGCTGTTTTTT; CDR3aa: CASSFTPGGPGELFF
abundance: few; d_gene: TRBD1; j_gene: TRBJ2-7; v_gene: TRBV19; CDR3nt: TGTGCCAGTAGTATTGGGGGACAGGCGAAATACGAGCAGTACTTC; CDR3aa: CASSIGGQAKYEQYF
abundance: .; d_gene: .; j_gene: TRBJ1-6; v_gene: TRBV27; CDR3nt: TGTGCCAGCATGGGGTGGACATACTCACCCCTCCACTTT; CDR3aa: CASMGWTYSPLHF
abundance: .; d_gene: TRBD2; j_gene: TRBJ2-7; v_gene: TRBV6-5; CDR3nt: TGTGCCAGCGGCTCAATAGCGGGGCCCTACGAGCAGTACTTC; CDR3aa: CASGSIAGPYEQYF
abundance: .; d_gene: TRBD1; j_gene: TRBJ1-2; v_gene: TRBV19; CDR3nt: TGTGCCAGCAAGGGACAGGGCGCTTGGGGCTACACCTTC; CDR3aa: CASKGQGAWGYTF
abundance: .; d_gene: TRBD2; j_gene: TRBJ2-1; v_gene: TRBV29-1; CDR3nt: TGCAGCGTTGAAGCTGGTAGCGGGGGGCGCCACAATGAGCAGTTCTTC; CDR3aa: CSVEAGSGGRHNEQFF
abundance: .; d_gene: .; j_gene: TRBJ2-2; v_gene: TRBV13; CDR3nt: TGTGCCAGCAGCATCCTACAGGTTTCGAACACCGGGGAGCTGTTTTTT; CDR3aa: CASSILQVSNTGELFF
abundance: .; d_gene: .; j_gene: TRBJ1-2; v_gene: TRBV5-6; CDR3nt: TGTGCCAGCAGCTTGGGCAGTAACTATGGCTACACCTTC; CDR3aa: CASSLGSNYGYTF